The clone carrying this T cell receptor (beta chain) is a singleton in its sample. The sample originates from a study of T cell repertoires in MIS-A myocarditis. Profiled with immunoSEQ multiplex PCR; TCRdb holds only in-frame clones, not every one. The sample includes over 12,000 clones, 74% of them seen just once. This clonotype was sampled from a man between 18 and 35 years old with fulminant myocarditis from multisystem inflammatory syndrome in adults (MIS-A) after COVID-19. Sequencing used left ventricle heart tissue obtained at autopsy.

In DNA, the CDR3 is TGTGCCAGCAGCCAACTTACGGCGGGGCTCTACAATGAGCAGTTCTTC. Its protein product is CASSQLTAGLYNEQFF. The V and J genes are TRBV14 and TRBJ2-1; tentatively, D is TRBD2 (6 bases). With 2 bases removed from V and 3 bases from J, the gap between germline ends came to 14 bases. The germline CDR1 and CDR2 sequences are SGHDN and FVKESK. The CDR3 is 16 amino acids.